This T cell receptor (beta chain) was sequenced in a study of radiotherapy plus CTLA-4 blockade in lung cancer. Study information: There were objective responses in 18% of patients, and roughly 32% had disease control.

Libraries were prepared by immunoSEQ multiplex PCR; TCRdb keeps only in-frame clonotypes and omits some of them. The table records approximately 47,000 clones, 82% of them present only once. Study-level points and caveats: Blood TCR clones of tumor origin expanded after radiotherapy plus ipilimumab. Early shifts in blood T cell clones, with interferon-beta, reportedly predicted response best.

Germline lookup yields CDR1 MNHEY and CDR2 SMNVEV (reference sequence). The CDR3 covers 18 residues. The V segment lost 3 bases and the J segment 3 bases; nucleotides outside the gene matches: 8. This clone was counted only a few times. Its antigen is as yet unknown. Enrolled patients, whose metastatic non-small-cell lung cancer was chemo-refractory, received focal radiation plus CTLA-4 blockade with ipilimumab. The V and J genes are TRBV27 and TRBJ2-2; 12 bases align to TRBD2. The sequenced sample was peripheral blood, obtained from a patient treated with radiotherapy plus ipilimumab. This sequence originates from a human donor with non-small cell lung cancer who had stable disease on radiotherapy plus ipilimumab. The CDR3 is CASSLNLAGGPHTGELFF. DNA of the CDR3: TGTGCCAGCAGTTTGAATCTAGCGGGAGGGCCTCACACCGGGGAGCTGTTTTTT.